Shown below are 27 T cell receptor beta chains from a single sample sequenced in a study of T cells expressing NK-cell markers. TCRdb reprocessed the 5' RACE reads and stores each CDR3 protein as one record, lacking DNA. This sample's table reports more than 250,000 distinct CDR3 sequences. The specimen was blood T cells: a sorted CD56 or NKG2C T cell subset, CD4+ or CD8+ T cells, or bulk PBMC T cells (not recorded which). These receptors were taken from a man between 18 and 29 years old in good health.

The V and J genes are TRBV5-1 and TRBJ2-1; the TRBD2 assignment by TCRdb is unverifiable without DNA. Germline V CDR1 and CDR2: SGHRS, YFSETQ. This CDR3 is 14 amino acids long. The CDR3 reads CASSLLAENNEQFF.

The V call is TRBV28, the J call TRBJ2-5; TCRdb calls TRBD1, which cannot be checked without DNA. Germline V CDR1 and CDR2: MDHEN, SYDVKM. The CDR3 has 15 residues. CDR3 sequence: CASSFPRGPGETQYF. The whole variable domain, filled in from reference TRBV28 and TRBJ2-5, reads DVKVTQSSRYLVKRTGEKVFLECVQDMDHENMFWYRQDPGLGLRLIYFSYDVKMKEKGDIPEGYSVSREKKERFSLILESASTNQTSMYLCASSFPRGPGETQYFGPGTRLLVL.

V gene TRBV5-4 combines with J gene TRBJ2-5; TCRdb calls TRBD2, which cannot be checked without DNA. The CDR3 loop spans 14 amino acids. The germline V gene has CDR1 SGHNT and CDR2 YYREEE (reference sequence). The CDR3 loop reads CASSRRERLETQYF.

The chain couples TRBV29-1 to TRBJ1-4; absent DNA, TCRdb's TRBD1 call cannot be checked. The CDR3 is 12 residues long. Per the germline V gene, CDR1 is SQVTM and CDR2 is ANQGSEA. The CDR3 is CSVRDRAEKLFF.

This chain joins TRBV11-3 and TRBJ2-1. The length of the CDR3 is 12 residues. In germline, CDR1 is SGHNT, CDR2 YENEEA. This chain's CDR3 is CASNDGMNEQFF. Full variable domain (rest looked up from reference TRBV11-3 and TRBJ2-1): EAGVVQSPRYKIIEKKQPVAFWCNPISGHNTLYWYLQNLGQGPELLIRYENEEAVDDSQLPKDRFSAERLKGVDSTLKIQPAELGDSAVYLCASNDGMNEQFFGPGTRLTVL.

The chain combines TRBV11-2 with TRBJ1-5; TCRdb proposes TRBD1, but this gene call is untestable without DNA. The CDR3 length is 16 residues. Germline V gives CDR1 SGHAT, CDR2 FQNNGV. The CDR3 protein is CASSLVQGVGNQPQHF.

V gene TRBV5-1 combines with J gene TRBJ2-1; TCRdb designates TRBD1, a call that cannot be tested without DNA. Germline CDR1 is SGHRS and CDR2 is YFSETQ. CDR3 size: 14 residues. This chain's CDR3 is CASSLAPGVDEQFF.

The chain recombines TRBV6-2 or TRBV6-3 with TRBJ2-1; TCRdb's D call, TRBD2, is unchecked because there is no DNA. Germline lookup yields CDR1 MNHEY and CDR2 SVGEGT. CDR3 length: 16 residues. The CDR3 reads CASSLPGLAGYNEQFF.

The genes are TRBV12-3 or TRBV12-4 and TRBJ2-1; lacking DNA, the TRBD1 call made by TCRdb goes unchecked. The CDR3 sequence is 15 residues long. CDR3 protein: CASSLAGRDYNEQFF.

This sequence joins TRBV5-1 and TRBJ1-2; TCRdb indicates TRBD1, and absent DNA this call remains unverified. The CDR3 spans 17 residues. Germline V gene sequence: CDR1 SGHRS, CDR2 YFSETQ. CDR3 sequence: CASSSPRTGEDNYGYTF.

The chain couples TRBV5-1 to TRBJ2-1; the TCRdb call, TRBD1, lacks DNA for checking. Germline V gives CDR1 SGHRS, CDR2 YFSETQ. The CDR3 is 15 residues long. CDR3 sequence reads: CATSEGRTGFHEQFF.

The gene calls are TRBV7-2 and TRBJ1-4; TCRdb outputs TRBD1, but without DNA this stays unchecked. The CDR3 extends over 11 amino acids. CDR1 is SGHTA, CDR2 FQGNSA, per germline. CDR3: CASSTGEKLFF.

This rearrangement joins TRBV18 to TRBJ1-1. The CDR3 spans 15 residues. CDR1 is KGHSH, CDR2 LQKENI, per germline. CDR3 loop: CASSPNRNMNTEAFF.

The chain carries TRBV10-2 and TRBJ1-1. CDR3 length: 14 residues. Germline values: CDR1 WSHSY, CDR2 SAAADI. The CDR3 sequence is CASSESPDVYEAFF.

This chain joins TRBV5-4 and TRBJ2-3. The CDR3 is made up of 13 amino acids. Germline V gene sequence: CDR1 SGHNT, CDR2 YYREEE (reference sequence). CDR3 amino acids: CASSPRLTDTQYF.

The chain combines TRBV25-1 with TRBJ2-1; TCRdb gives TRBD2 as the D gene, but with no DNA this cannot be confirmed. The CDR3 runs 13 residues. CDR1 is MGHDK, CDR2 SYGVNS, per germline. CDR3 residues: CARAGFFGNEQFF.

V is TRBV7-6 and J is TRBJ2-1. The CDR3 is 16 residues long. Germline V gene lookup returns CDR1 SGHVS and CDR2 FNYEAQ. CDR3: CASSLGTRSSYNEQFF.

The chain recombines TRBV20-1 with TRBJ2-5; no DNA is available, so the TRBD2 call from TCRdb remains unchecked. Looked up from germline, CDR1 is DFQATT and CDR2 is SNEGSKA (reference sequence). The CDR3 is 16 amino acids. The CDR3 sequence is CSARARLAGLQETQYF.

The CDR3 sequence is CASSRDEETQYF. The rearrangement uses TRBV12-3 or TRBV12-4 and TRBJ2-5. The CDR3 is 12 residues long.

The CDR3: CASSTSTSGKSETQYF. V gene TRBV19 combines with J gene TRBJ2-5; without DNA, the TCRdb call of TRBD2 cannot be checked. The CDR3 spans 16 residues. Per germline, CDR1 LNHDA and CDR2 SQIVND (reference sequence).

The V call is TRBV11-3, the J call TRBJ2-1; TCRdb gives TRBD1 as the D gene, but with no DNA this cannot be confirmed. Germline V lookup: CDR1 SGHNT, CDR2 YENEEA. There are 15 residues in the CDR3. The CDR3 here is CASSSPGQGFYEQFF.

The V and J genes are TRBV5-1 and TRBJ2-3; without DNA, the TCRdb call of TRBD2 cannot be checked. The CDR3 is 18 amino acids. Germline V gene lookup returns CDR1 SGHRS and CDR2 YFSETQ. Here the CDR3 reads CASSLGHSGRAFTDTQYF. The full variable domain, rest sourced from reference TRBV5-1 and TRBJ2-3, is KAGVTQTPRYLIKTRGQQVTLSCSPISGHRSVSWYQQTPGQGLQFLFEYFSETQRNKGNFPGRFSGRQFSNSRSEMNVSTLELGDSALYLCASSLGHSGRAFTDTQYFGPGTRLTVL.

This chain links TRBV18 with TRBJ1-5. Germline V CDR1 and CDR2: KGHSH, LQKENI. The CDR3 sequence is 15 residues long. This CDR3 is CASSPRGRADQPQHF. The full variable domain, with the rest looked up from reference TRBV18 and TRBJ1-5, is NAGVMQNPRHLVRRRGQEARLRCSPMKGHSHVYWYRQLPEEGLKFMVYLQKENIIDESGMPKERFSAEFPKEGPSILRIQQVVRGDSAAYFCASSPRGRADQPQHFGDGTRLSIL.

The J gene is TRBJ2-3, the V gene TRBV25-1; TCRdb's D call of TRBD1 is untestable without DNA. Germline loops: CDR1 MGHDK, CDR2 SYGVNS. There are 14 residues in the CDR3. The CDR3 reads CASSESGFTDTQYF.

The genes are TRBV5-1 and TRBJ2-1; TCRdb designates TRBD2, a call that cannot be tested without DNA. This CDR3 has 14 residues. Germline V CDR1 and CDR2: SGHRS, YFSETQ. CDR3: CASSLSGSNNEQFF.

The rearrangement uses TRBV12-3 or TRBV12-4 and TRBJ2-5; TCRdb's assignment of TRBD1 cannot be checked, as there is no DNA. The CDR3 sequence is 15 residues long. The CDR3: CASNRGQGYQETQYF.

The V call is TRBV2, the J call TRBJ2-7; with no DNA, the TCRdb D assignment of TRBD2 cannot be verified. Germline lookup yields CDR1 SNHLY and CDR2 FYNNEI. This CDR3 region has 16 residues. The CDR3 sequence is CASSPPGTSISYEQYF.